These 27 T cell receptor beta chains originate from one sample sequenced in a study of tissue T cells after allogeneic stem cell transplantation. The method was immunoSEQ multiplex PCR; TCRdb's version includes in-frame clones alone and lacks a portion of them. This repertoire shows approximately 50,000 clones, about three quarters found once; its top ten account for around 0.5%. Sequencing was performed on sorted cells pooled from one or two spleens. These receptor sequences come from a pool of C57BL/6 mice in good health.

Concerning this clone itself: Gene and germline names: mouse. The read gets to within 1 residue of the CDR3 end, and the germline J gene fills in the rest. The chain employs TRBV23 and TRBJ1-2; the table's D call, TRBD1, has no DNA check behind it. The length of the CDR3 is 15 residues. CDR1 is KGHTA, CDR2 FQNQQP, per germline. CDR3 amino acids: CSSSQPGQANSDYTF. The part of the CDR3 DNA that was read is TGCTCCAGCAGTCAACCGGGACAAGCAAACTCCGACTACACC. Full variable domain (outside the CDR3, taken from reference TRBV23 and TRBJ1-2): DAAVTQKPRYLIKMKGQEAEMKCIPEKGHTAVFWYQQKQSKELKFLIYFQNQQPLDQIDMVKERFSAVCPSSSLCSLGIRTCEAEDSALYLCSSSQPGQANSDYTFGSGTRLLVI.

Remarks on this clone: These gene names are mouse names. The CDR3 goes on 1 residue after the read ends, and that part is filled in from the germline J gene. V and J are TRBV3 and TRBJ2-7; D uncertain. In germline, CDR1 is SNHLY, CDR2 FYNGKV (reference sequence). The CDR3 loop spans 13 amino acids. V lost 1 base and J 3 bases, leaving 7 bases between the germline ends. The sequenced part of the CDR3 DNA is TGTGCCAGCAGCTTAGAACAAAACTATGAACAGTAC. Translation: CASSLEQNYEQY. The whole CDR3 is CASSLEQNYEQYF.

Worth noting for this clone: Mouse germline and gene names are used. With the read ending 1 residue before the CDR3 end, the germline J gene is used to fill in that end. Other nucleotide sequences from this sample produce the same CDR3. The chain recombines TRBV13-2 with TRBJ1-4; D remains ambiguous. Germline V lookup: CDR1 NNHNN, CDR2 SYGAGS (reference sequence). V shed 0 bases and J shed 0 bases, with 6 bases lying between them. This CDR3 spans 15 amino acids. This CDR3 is CASGDARISNERLFF. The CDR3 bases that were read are TGTGCCAGCGGTGATGCACGTATTTCCAACGAAAGATTATTT.

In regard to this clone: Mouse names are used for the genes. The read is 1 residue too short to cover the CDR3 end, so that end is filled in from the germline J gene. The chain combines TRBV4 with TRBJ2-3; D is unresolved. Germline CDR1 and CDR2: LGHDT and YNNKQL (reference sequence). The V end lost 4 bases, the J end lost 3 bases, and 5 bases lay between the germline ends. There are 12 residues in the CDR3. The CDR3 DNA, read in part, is TGTGCCAGCAGCTGGGCCGCAGAAACGCTGTAT. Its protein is CASSWAAETLY. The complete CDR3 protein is CASSWAAETLYF.

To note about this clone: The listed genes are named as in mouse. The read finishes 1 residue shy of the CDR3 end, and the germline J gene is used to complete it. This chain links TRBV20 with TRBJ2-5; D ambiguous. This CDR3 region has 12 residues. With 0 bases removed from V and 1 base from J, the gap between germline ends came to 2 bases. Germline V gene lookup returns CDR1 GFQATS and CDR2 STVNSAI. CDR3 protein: CGARDHQDTQYF. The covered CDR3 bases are TGTGGTGCTAGGGACCACCAAGACACCCAGTAC.

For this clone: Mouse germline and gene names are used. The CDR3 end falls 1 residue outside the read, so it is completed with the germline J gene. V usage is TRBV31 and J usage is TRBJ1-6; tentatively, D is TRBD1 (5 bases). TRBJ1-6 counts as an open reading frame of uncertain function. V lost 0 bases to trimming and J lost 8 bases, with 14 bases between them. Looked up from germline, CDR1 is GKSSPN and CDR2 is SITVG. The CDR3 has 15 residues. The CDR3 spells CAWSLGTGGYSPLYF. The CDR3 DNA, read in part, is TGTGCCTGGAGTCTGGGGACCGGTGGGTATTCGCCCCTCTAC.

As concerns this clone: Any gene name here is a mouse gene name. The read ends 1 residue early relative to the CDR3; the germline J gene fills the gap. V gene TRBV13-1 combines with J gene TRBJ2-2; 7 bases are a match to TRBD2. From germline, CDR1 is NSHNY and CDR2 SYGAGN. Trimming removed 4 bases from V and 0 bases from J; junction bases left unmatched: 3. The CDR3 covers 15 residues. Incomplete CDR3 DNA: TGTGCCAGCAGTCGCTGGGGGACAAACACCGGGCAGCTCTAC. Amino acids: CASSRWGTNTGQLY. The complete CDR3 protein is CASSRWGTNTGQLYF.

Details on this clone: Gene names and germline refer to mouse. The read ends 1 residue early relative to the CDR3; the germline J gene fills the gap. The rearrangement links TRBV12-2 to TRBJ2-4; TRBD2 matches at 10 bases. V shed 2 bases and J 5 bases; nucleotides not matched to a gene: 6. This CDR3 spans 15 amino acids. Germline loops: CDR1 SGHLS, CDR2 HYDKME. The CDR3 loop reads CASSPSGGARNTLYF. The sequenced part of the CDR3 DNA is TGTGCCAGCTCTCCCTCTGGGGGGGCGCGAAACACCTTGTAC.

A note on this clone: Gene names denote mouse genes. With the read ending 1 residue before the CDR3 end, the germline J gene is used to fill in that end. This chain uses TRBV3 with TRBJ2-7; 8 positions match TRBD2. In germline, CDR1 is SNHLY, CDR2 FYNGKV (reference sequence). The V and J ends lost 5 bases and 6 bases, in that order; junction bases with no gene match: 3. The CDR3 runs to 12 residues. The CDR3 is CASSQLGVEQYF. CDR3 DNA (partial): TGTGCCAGCAGCCAACTGGGGGTTGAACAGTAC.

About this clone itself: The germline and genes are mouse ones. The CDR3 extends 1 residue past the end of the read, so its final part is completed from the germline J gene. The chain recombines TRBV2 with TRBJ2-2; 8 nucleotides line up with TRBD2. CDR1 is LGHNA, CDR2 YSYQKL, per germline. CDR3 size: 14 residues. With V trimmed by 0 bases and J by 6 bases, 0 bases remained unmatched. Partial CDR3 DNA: TGTGCCAGCAGCCAAGAGGGGGGGCCCGGGCAGCTCTAC. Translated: CASSQEGGPGQLY. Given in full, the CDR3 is CASSQEGGPGQLYF.

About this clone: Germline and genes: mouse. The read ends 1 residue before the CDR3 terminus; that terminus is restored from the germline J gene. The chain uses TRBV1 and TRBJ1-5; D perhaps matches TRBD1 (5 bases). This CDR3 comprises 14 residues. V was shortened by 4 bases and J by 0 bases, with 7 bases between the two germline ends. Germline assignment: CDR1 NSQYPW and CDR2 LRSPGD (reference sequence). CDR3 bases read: TGCACCTGCAGTGTCGGGACTAACAACCAGGCTCCGCTT. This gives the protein CTCSVGTNNQAPL. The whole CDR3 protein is CTCSVGTNNQAPLF. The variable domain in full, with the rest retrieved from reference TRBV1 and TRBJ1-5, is VTLLEQNPRWRLVPRGQAVNLRCILKNSQYPWMSWYQQDLQKQLQWLFTLRSPGDKEVKSLPGADYLATRVTDTELRLQVANMSQGRTLYCTCSVGTNNQAPLFGEGTRLSVL.

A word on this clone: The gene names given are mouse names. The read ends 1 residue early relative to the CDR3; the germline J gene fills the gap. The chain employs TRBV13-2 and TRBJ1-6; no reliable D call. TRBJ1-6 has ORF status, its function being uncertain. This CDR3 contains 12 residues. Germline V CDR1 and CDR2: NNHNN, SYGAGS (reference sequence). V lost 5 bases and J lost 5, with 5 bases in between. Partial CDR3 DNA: TGTGCCAGCGGACGGGATAATTCGCCCCTCTAC. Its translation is CASGRDNSPLY. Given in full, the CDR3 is CASGRDNSPLYF.

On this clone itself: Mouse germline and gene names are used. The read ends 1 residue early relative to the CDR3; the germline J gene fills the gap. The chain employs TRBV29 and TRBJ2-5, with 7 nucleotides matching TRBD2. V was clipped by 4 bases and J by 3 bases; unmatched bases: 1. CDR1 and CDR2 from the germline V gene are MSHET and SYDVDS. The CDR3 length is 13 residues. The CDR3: CASSSTGQDTQYF. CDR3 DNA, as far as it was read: TGTGCTAGCAGTTCGACTGGGCAAGACACCCAGTAC.

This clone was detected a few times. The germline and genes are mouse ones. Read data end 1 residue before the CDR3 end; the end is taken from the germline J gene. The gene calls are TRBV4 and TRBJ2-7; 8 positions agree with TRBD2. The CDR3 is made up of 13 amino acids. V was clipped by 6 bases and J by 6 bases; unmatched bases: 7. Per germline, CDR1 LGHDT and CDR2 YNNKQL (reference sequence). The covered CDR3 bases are TGTGCCAGCAGGTCCGGGGGGGCGCTTGAACAGTAC. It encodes CASRSGGALEQY. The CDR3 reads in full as CASRSGGALEQYF.

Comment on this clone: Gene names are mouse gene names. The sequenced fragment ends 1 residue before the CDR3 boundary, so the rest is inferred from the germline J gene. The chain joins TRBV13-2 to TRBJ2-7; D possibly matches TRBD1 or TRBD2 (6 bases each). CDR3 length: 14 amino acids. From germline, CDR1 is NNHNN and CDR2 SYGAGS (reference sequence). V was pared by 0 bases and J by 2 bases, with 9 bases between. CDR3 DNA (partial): TGTGCCAGCGGTGATGGGGGGCGCCCCTATGAACAGTAC. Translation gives CASGDGGRPYEQY. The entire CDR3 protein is CASGDGGRPYEQYF.

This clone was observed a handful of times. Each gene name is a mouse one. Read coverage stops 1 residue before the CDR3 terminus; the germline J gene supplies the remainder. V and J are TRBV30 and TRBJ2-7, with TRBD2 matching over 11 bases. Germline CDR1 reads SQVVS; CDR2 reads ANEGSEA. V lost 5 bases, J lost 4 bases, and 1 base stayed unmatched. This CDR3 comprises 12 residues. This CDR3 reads CSSWDWGYEQYF. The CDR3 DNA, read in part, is TGTAGTTCTTGGGACTGGGGGTATGAACAGTAC.

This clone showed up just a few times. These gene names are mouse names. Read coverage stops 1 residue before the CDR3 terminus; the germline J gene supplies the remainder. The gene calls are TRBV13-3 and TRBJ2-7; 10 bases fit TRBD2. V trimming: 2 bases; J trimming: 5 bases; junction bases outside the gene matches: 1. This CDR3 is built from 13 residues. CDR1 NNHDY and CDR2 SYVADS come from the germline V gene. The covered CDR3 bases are TGTGCCAGCAGTGACTGGGGGGGCGATGAACAGTAC. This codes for CASSDWGGDEQY. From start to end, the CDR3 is CASSDWGGDEQYF.

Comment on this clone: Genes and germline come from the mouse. The CDR3 region is CASSGTAGQLYF. The covered CDR3 bases are TGTGCTAGCAGCGGGACAGCCGGGCAGCTCTAC. The V gene is TRBV29, the J gene TRBJ2-2; TRBD1 agrees at 7 bases. Coverage ceases 1 residue before the CDR3 finishes, and the germline J gene fills in the end. Per the germline V gene, CDR1 is MSHET and CDR2 is SYDVDS. Trimming at V came to 6 bases and at J to 6 bases, leaving 1 base not matched to a gene. The CDR3 runs 12 residues.

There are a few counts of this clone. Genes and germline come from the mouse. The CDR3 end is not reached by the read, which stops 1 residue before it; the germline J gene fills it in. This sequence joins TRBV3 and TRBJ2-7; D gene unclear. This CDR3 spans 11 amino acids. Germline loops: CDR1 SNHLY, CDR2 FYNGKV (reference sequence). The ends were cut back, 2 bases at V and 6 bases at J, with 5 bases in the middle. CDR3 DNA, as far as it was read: TGTGCCAGCAGCTTAAGGCCTGAACAGTAC. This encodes CASSLRPEQY. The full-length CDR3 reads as CASSLRPEQYF. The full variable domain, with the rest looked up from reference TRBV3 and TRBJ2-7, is GPKVLQIPSHQIIDMGQMVTLNCDPVSNHLYFYWYKQILGQQMEFLVNFYNGKVMEKSKLFKDQFSVERPDGSYFTLKIQPTALEDSAVYFCASSLRPEQYFGPGTRLTVL.

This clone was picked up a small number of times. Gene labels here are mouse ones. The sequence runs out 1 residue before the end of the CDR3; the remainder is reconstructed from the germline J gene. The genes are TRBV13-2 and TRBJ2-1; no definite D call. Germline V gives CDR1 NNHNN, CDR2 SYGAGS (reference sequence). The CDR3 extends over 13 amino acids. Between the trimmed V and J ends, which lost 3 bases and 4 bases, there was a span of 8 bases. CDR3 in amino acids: CASGVLRYAEQFF. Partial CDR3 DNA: TGTGCCAGCGGTGTACTGAGATATGCTGAGCAGTTC.

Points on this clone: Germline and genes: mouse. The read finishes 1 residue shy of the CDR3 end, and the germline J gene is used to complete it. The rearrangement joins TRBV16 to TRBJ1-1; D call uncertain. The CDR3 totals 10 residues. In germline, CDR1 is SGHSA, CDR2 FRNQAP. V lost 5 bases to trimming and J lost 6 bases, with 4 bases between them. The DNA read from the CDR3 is TGTGCAAGCAGCCCCGCAGAAGTCTTC. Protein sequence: CASSPAEVF. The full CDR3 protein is CASSPAEVFF.

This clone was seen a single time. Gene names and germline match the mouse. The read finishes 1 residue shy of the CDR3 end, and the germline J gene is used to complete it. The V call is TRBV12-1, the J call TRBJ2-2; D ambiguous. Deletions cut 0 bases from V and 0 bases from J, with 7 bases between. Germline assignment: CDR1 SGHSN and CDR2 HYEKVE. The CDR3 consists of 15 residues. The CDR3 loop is CASSLWEANTGQLYF. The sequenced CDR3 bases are TGTGCCAGCTCTCTCTGGGAAGCAAACACCGGGCAGCTCTAC.

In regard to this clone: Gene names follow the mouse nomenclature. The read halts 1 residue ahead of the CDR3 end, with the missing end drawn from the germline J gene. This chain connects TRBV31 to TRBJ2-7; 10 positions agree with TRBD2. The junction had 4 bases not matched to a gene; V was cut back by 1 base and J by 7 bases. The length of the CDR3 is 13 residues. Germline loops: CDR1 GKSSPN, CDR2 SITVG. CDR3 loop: CAWSPGGAREQYF. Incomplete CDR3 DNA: TGTGCCTGGAGTCCTGGGGGGGCGCGGGAACAGTAC.

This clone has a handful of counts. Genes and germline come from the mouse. The CDR3 bases that were read are TGTGCCTGGGCGGCACTGGGGGGGCTGGAACAGTAC. Encoded protein: CAWAALGGLEQY. The whole CDR3 region reads CAWAALGGLEQYF. The gene calls are TRBV31 and TRBJ2-7, with 11 bases that match TRBD2. The read ends 1 residue shy of where the CDR3 ends; the end is completed using the germline J gene. CDR1 and CDR2 from the germline V gene are GKSSPN and SITVG. The CDR3 runs 13 residues. J lost 7 bases, V lost 5 bases, and 7 bases had no gene match.

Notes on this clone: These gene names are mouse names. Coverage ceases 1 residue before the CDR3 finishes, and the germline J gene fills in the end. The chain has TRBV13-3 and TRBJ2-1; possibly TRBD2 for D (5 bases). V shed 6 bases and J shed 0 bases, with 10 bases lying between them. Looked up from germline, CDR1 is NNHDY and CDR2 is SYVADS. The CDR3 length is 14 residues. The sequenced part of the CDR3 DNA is TGTGCCAGCAATTTGGGGTATAACTATGCTGAGCAGTTC. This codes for CASNLGYNYAEQF. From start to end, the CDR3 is CASNLGYNYAEQFF.

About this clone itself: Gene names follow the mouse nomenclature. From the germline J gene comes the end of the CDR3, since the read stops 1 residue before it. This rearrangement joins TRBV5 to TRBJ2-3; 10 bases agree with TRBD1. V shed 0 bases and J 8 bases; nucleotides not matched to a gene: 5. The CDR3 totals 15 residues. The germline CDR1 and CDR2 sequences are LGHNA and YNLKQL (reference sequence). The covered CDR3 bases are TGTGCCAGCAGCCAAGAGGTGGGGACAGGGGTAACGCTGTAT. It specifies CASSQEVGTGVTLY. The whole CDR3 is CASSQEVGTGVTLYF.

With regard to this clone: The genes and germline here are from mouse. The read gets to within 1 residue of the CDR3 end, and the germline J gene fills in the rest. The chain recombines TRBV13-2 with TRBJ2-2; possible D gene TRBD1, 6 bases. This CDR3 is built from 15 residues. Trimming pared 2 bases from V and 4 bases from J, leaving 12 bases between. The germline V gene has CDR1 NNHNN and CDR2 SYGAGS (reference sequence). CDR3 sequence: CASGEQGGGTGQLYF. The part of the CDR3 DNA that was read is TGTGCCAGCGGTGAACAGGGAGGGGGCACCGGGCAGCTCTAC.